This T cell receptor beta chain was recorded in a study of a mutant IDH1 vaccine in newly diagnosed glioma. For the study at large: It was radiotherapy, temozolomide, or both that patients received previously, with most receiving both.

This clone has a single count. Its antigen is unidentified. The method was immunoSEQ multiplex PCR; TCRdb's version includes in-frame clones alone and lacks a portion of them. The table records about 56,000 clones, 87% of them present only once. Time point given: week 23, last vaccination. Every vaccination contained 300 ug of the mutant IDH1 20-mer peptide and was paired with topical imiquimod. The study enrolled donors with new WHO grade 3 or 4 IDH1-mutant, ATRX-lost astrocytomas. Whole-study findings and limits: Pseudoprogression showed no apparent link to changes in top peripheral T cell clonotypes.

The V gene's germline CDR1 is SGHRS and CDR2 YFSETQ. The CDR3 loop spans 14 amino acids. V shed 0 bases and J shed 8 bases, with 12 bases lying between them. The TCR sequence derives from a middle-aged man with glioma. This chain joins TRBV5-1 and TRBJ2-4; unclear D gene. Here the sequenced sample was PBMCs, taken from a glioma patient whose treatment included an IDH1 peptide vaccine. The CDR3 protein is CASSLGLLLDIQYF. CDR3 coding DNA: TGCGCCAGCAGCTTGGGCCTTCTCCTAGACATTCAGTACTTC.